Below are 16 T cell receptor beta chains sequenced from a single sample in a study of blood T cell repertoires in COVID-19 (dated by TCRdb to the early 2020s). Library preparation used the immunoSEQ multiplex PCR assay. Held by TCRdb, this immuneACCESS table contains in-frame sequences only and omits some clones. Under half of the omission traces to an unresolved V gene where checked; the cause of the rest is unknown. Within this sample are roughly 200,000 clones, with just under 80% of them counted one time only. The ten largest clones add up to 2.8% of the sample. Material: peripheral blood. Receptors originate from a woman of 80 years or more with active or convalescent COVID-19.

This chain connects TRBV19 to TRBJ2-5; no definite D call. Trimming cost V 3 bases and J 2 bases, with 13 bases left between them. The V gene's germline CDR1 is LNHDA and CDR2 SQIVND (reference sequence). The CDR3 contains 15 residues. CDR3 bases: TGTGCCAGTAGTATTTTTGGGCAGCATCAAGAGACCCAGTACTTC. Protein sequence: CASSIFGQHQETQYF.

V gene TRBV19 combines with J gene TRBJ2-3; TRBD1 agrees at 12 bases. Germline values: CDR1 LNHDA, CDR2 SQIVND (reference sequence). This CDR3 contains 15 residues. Germline trimming cut 6 bases from V and 2 bases from J; bases unmatched to any gene: 3. CDR3 DNA: TGTGCCAGTAGCCGGGACAGGGGGCCCACAGATACGCAGTATTTT. It translates to CASSRDRGPTDTQYF. Complete variable domain (other parts from reference TRBV19 and TRBJ2-3): DGGITQSPKYLFRKEGQNVTLSCEQNLNHDAMYWYRQDPGQGLRLIYYSQIVNDFQKGDIAEGYSVSREKKESFPLTVTSAQKNPTAFYLCASSRDRGPTDTQYFGPGTRLTVL.

Written as DNA, the CDR3 is TGTGCCAGCAAATCAGGAACTGGAAACACCATATATTTT. Its protein product is CASKSGTGNTIYF. The chain combines TRBV12-3 or TRBV12-4 with TRBJ1-3; no reliable D call. The CDR3 has 13 residues. V gave up 7 bases and J gave up 2 bases, with 9 bases separating them.

The chain uses TRBV29-1 and TRBJ1-1, with D perhaps matching TRBD1 (6 bases). Germline V gene sequence: CDR1 SQVTM, CDR2 ANQGSEA. This CDR3 comprises 13 residues. The germline V and J ends were trimmed by 4 bases and 0 bases, with 9 bases remaining between them. CDR3 bases: TGCAGCGTTGCAGACAGGCTGAACACTGAAGCTTTCTTT. It translates to CSVADRLNTEAFF.

CDR3 coding DNA: TGTGCCAGTAGTATGAGCAGGGAACAGCCCCAGCATTTT. Its translation is CASSMSREQPQHF. The chain is built from TRBV19 and TRBJ1-5; D is perhaps TRBD1 (5 bases). V lost 3 bases to trimming and J lost 7 bases, with 10 bases between them. Germline V CDR1 and CDR2: LNHDA, SQIVND (reference sequence). This CDR3 has 13 residues.

This sequence joins TRBV27 and TRBJ1-6; D not certain. The germline V gene encodes CDR1 MNHEY and CDR2 SMNVEV (reference sequence). The length of the CDR3 is 16 residues. Trimming pared 1 base from V and 6 bases from J, leaving 13 bases between. The CDR3 DNA reads as TGTGCCAGCAGTTTATTGGCGGGGTCCACTAATTCACCCCTCCACTTT. It encodes CASSLLAGSTNSPLHF.

The chain employs TRBV4-3 and TRBJ1-2, with D possibly matching TRBD1 (6 bases). The germline CDR1 and CDR2 sequences are LGHNA and YSLEER. The CDR3 totals 14 residues. V dropped 0 bases and J dropped 4 bases, with 9 bases sitting between them. The CDR3, as DNA: TGCGCCAGCAGCCAAGATATGGACAGCTATGGCTACACCTTC. Translating it yields CASSQDMDSYGYTF.

The chain carries TRBV19 and TRBJ1-5, with D perhaps TRBD1 (6 bases). Deletions cut 3 bases from V and 4 bases from J, with 13 bases between. Germline CDR1 is LNHDA and CDR2 is SQIVND (reference sequence). The CDR3 is 15 amino acids. The CDR3 DNA sequence: TGTGCCAGTAGTATTGGGGGGGCGCGTAATCAGCCCCAGCATTTT. Translating gives CASSIGGARNQPQHF.

V usage is TRBV28 and J usage is TRBJ1-5, with TRBD1 as a possible D gene (5 bases). Per germline, CDR1 MDHEN and CDR2 SYDVKM. V was cut by 6 bases and J by 6 bases, with 15 bases left in between. This CDR3 contains 14 residues. The CDR3 DNA is TGTGCCAGCAGCACGACAGCCTCTATTCAGCCCCAGCATTTT. This codes for CASSTTASIQPQHF.

A few counts support this clone. This chain links TRBV5-6 with TRBJ2-5; 9 bases agree with TRBD2. Germline loops: CDR1 SGHDT, CDR2 YYEEEE. The CDR3 covers 15 residues. The junction had 8 bases not matched to a gene; V was cut back by 4 bases and J by 4 bases. Here the CDR3 reads CASSEPGLAGETQYF. DNA of the CDR3: TGTGCCAGCAGCGAGCCGGGACTAGCAGGAGAGACCCAGTACTTC.

The rearrangement links TRBV3-1 (or the pseudogene TRBV3-2) to TRBJ1-2; 9 nucleotides align to TRBD1. Germline CDR1 LGHDT, CDR2 YNNKEL (reference sequence). This CDR3 has 15 residues. With 4 bases clipped from V and 8 bases from J, the junction kept 11 bases outside the gene matches. The CDR3 region has the DNA TGTGCCAGCAGCCTTACAATACAGGGGGCTAGAGGCTACACCTTC. It yields the protein CASSLTIQGARGYTF.

The chain combines TRBV5-1 with TRBJ2-5; TRBD1 aligns across 8 bases. The germline gives CDR1 SGHRS, CDR2 YFSETQ. The CDR3 totals 15 residues. The junction had 6 bases not matched to a gene; V was cut back by 4 bases and J by 1 base. CDR3 in DNA: TGCGCCAGCAGCCTCGGGACAGGCCCCCAAGAGACCCAGTACTTC. Residues: CASSLGTGPQETQYF.

The genes are TRBV27 and TRBJ1-1; D is undetermined. This CDR3 spans 13 amino acids. CDR1 is MNHEY, CDR2 SMNVEV, per germline (reference sequence). The germline V and J ends were trimmed by 6 bases and 8 bases, with 16 bases remaining between them. CDR3 sequence: CASSRGSGREAFF. CDR3 DNA: TGTGCCAGCAGCCGAGGGTCTGGCCGGGAAGCTTTCTTT.

The chain employs TRBV5-1 and TRBJ2-7, with 15 nucleotides matching TRBD2. Trimming at V came to 1 base and at J to 5 bases, leaving 4 bases not matched to a gene. Germline CDR1 SGHRS, CDR2 YFSETQ. The CDR3 sequence is 16 residues long. The CDR3 DNA reads as TGCGCCAGCAGCTTGAGGACTAGCGGGGGGGCCGACGAGCAGTACTTC. Residues: CASSLRTSGGADEQYF. The full variable domain, rest sourced from reference TRBV5-1 and TRBJ2-7, is KAGVTQTPRYLIKTRGQQVTLSCSPISGHRSVSWYQQTPGQGLQFLFEYFSETQRNKGNFPGRFSGRQFSNSRSEMNVSTLELGDSALYLCASSLRTSGGADEQYFGPGTRLTVT.

The chain employs TRBV5-4 and TRBJ1-1, with D perhaps matching TRBD1 (6 bases). Germline V gene sequence: CDR1 SGHNT, CDR2 YYREEE (reference sequence). Trimming pared 4 bases from V and 4 bases from J, leaving 17 bases between. CDR3 length equals 15 residues. The CDR3 here is CASSPLGGEVTEAFF. CDR3 bases: TGTGCCAGCAGCCCATTAGGGGGAGAGGTCACTGAAGCTTTCTTT. Drawing the rest from reference TRBV5-4 and TRBJ1-1, the complete variable domain is ETGVTQSPTHLIKTRGQQVTLRCSSQSGHNTVSWYQQALGQGPQFIFQYYREEENGRGNFPPRFSGLQFPNYSSELNVNALELDDSALYLCASSPLGGEVTEAFFGQGTRLTVV.

This clone has a single count. This chain links TRBV2 with TRBJ2-3, with a possible D match to TRBD1 (6 bases). The V end lost 6 bases, the J end lost 2 bases, and 12 bases lay between the germline ends. The CDR3 is made up of 14 amino acids. Looked up from germline, CDR1 is SNHLY and CDR2 is FYNNEI. CDR3 amino acids: CASRGDTTTDTQYF. CDR3 nucleotides: TGTGCCAGCAGGGGGGACACTACCACAGATACGCAGTATTTT.